This T cell receptor (beta chain) was observed in a study of blood T cell repertoires in COVID-19. The wider study: Samples taken during acute and convalescent COVID-19 were collected in the United States, Italy and Spain. Sample material is recorded as cDNA or gDNA derived from T cells, B-cell-depleted T cells, or PBMCs.

This clone was detected once. The V gene's germline CDR1 is LNHNV and CDR2 YYDKDF (reference sequence). The length of the CDR3 is 15 residues. V was clipped by 0 bases and J by 2 bases, with 11 bases between them. As handled by the study authors: Using reference gene primer amplification, nucleated cell counts were estimated. Assay: immunoSEQ multiplex PCR; the TCRdb copy retains only in-frame clones and omits some. The DNA was the basis for D and trimming; V, J and clone size are from that table. Found here are 200,000 or so clones, roughly 80% of them singletons; the top ten hold about 4.8%. The clonotype comes from a woman in her twenties or thirties with acute or convalescent COVID-19. The specimen was peripheral blood. The V and J genes are TRBV15 and TRBJ2-7; tentative D call: TRBD2 (5 bases). The CDR3 sequence is CATSRDLGVPYEQYF. For the CDR3, the DNA is TGTGCCACCAGCAGAGATCTCGGGGTTCCCTACGAGCAGTACTTC.